Listed below are T cell receptor beta chains from one sample, sequenced in a study of technical replicates of blood from a few donors. Here immunoSEQ multiplex PCR was the method, and the copy in TCRdb shows in-frame clones only, minus some. The sample holds more than 90,000 clones, approximately 94% seen once. Sequencing was performed on T cells isolated from PBMCs. The receptor set was obtained from a human donor in good health. The CDR3 runs from the conserved cysteine through the conserved F or W. The D gene is left open where the match is weak. Clone size, where shown, is once, few, many, or a class for clones that have expanded.

NA,NA,TRBV12-2,TRBJ2-3,TGTGCAAGTCGCCTCATCCTTCAGCGGGACCGAAGAGATACGCAGTATTTT,CASRLILQRDRRDTQYF
TRBD1,once,TRBV5-1,TRBJ2-2,TGCGCCAGCAGACCGGACAGGGAAGGCACCGGGGAGCTGTTTTTT,CASRPDREGTGELFF
TRBD2,once,TRBV7-9,TRBJ2-1,TGTGCCAGCAACCGACGGGCTAGCGGATACAATGAGCAGTTCTTC,CASNRRASGYNEQFF
NA,NA,TRBV10-1,TRBJ1-2,TGCGCCAGCAGTGGAGGGAGGCTGGTCAGCTACACCTTC,CASSGGRLVSYTF
NA,NA,TRBV6-1,TRBJ1-1,TGTGCCAGCAGTAAAAACTCCCGCACTGAAGCTTTCTTT,CASSKNSRTEAFF
NA,NA,TRBV6-1,TRBJ2-7,TGTGTCTCCAGGTTGGGACAACTGGCCTACGAGCAGTACTTC,CVSRLGQLAYEQYF
TRBD1,NA,TRBV5-5,TRBJ2-1,TGTGCCAGCAGCTGGCTGACCGGGACAGGGGGCTTAAATGAGCAGTTCTTC,CASSWLTGTGGLNEQFF
TRBD1,NA,TRBV6-5,TRBJ2-7,TGTGCCAGCAGTCGACAGGGGAGCTCCTACGAGCAGTACTTC,CASSRQGSSYEQYF
TRBD2,NA,TRBV5-5,TRBJ2-3,TGTGCCAGCAGCTCGCGGGGGGACGGCAGCACAGATACGCAGTATTTT,CASSSRGDGSTDTQYF
NA,NA,TRBV2,TRBJ1-3,TGTGCCAGCATCTGGGGCGCCGGAAACACCATATATTTT,CASIWGAGNTIYF
TRBD2,NA,TRBV11-2,TRBJ2-5,TGTGCCAGCAGACCACTAGCGTCGGGGACCCAGTACTTC,CASRPLASGTQYF
TRBD1,NA,TRBV6-5,TRBJ1-2,TGTGCCAGCAGCCTTCTCCGGGACAGTAGTTATGGCTACACCTTC,CASSLLRDSSYGYTF
TRBD1,NA,TRBV5-1,TRBJ1-4,TGCGCCAGCAGCTCCCCGGGACAGGGGGGGGACCTTAATGAAAAACTGTTTTTT,CASSSPGQGGDLNEKLFF
TRBD1,NA,TRBV6-5,TRBJ2-5,TGTGCCAGCAGTTACGAGGGGGCCCAGACCCAGTACTTC,CASSYEGAQTQYF
NA,NA,TRBV6-5,TRBJ1-4,TGTGCCAGCAGTCTGGGCCTCACAACTAATGAAAAACTGTTTTTT,CASSLGLTTNEKLFF
TRBD2,NA,TRBV4-1,TRBJ2-1,TGCGCCAGCAGCCAAACCGGGACTAGCGGGGTAGGTGAGCAGTTCTTC,CASSQTGTSGVGEQFF
TRBD1,NA,TRBV6-5,TRBJ1-2,TGTGCCAGCAGTACGGACAGGTTTTATGGCTACACCTTC,CASSTDRFYGYTF
TRBD1,NA,TRBV6-1,TRBJ1-1,TGTGCCAGCAGTACCCGACAGGGGATGGGGACTGAAGCTTTCTTT,CASSTRQGMGTEAFF
TRBD2,NA,TRBV28,TRBJ2-3,TGTGCCAGCAGTTTATCTCCCCGGACTAGCGGGAGGGCCGAGCAGTATTTT,CASSLSPRTSGRAEQYF
NA,NA,TRBV11-3,TRBJ1-2,TGTGCCAGCAGCTTAGAGGCGGATTCCTATGGCTACACCTTC,CASSLEADSYGYTF
TRBD2,NA,TRBV25-1,TRBJ2-3,TGTGCCAGCAGTAAAGCGGGAGGGCCAAATACGCAGTATTTT,CASSKAGGPNTQYF
NA,NA,TRBV27,TRBJ2-1,TGTGCCAGCAGTTTATCGGGCGATGAGCAGTTCTTC,CASSLSGDEQFF
TRBD1,once,TRBV23-1,TRBJ1-6,TGCGCCAGCAGTCCACATCAGGGACAGGGGGAAAATTCACCCCTCCACTTT,CASSPHQGQGENSPLHF
NA,NA,TRBV7-9,TRBJ1-1,TGTGCCAGCAGAACGCCCCTATTACAGGGTCTGAACACTGAAGCTTTCTTT,CASRTPLLQGLNTEAFF
NA,NA,TRBV6-5,TRBJ2-1,TGTGCCAGCAGCCGAACAACTAACTCCTACAATGAGCAGTTCTTC,CASSRTTNSYNEQFF
TRBD2,NA,TRBV27,TRBJ2-1,TGTGCCAGCAGTTCCCTGCGGACTAGCGGGGTCAATGAGCAGTTCTTC,CASSSLRTSGVNEQFF
NA,NA,TRBV5-1,TRBJ1-1,TGCGCCAGCAGCTTGGTCGGAGCCGTAAGGACTGAAGCTTTCTTT,CASSLVGAVRTEAFF
NA,NA,TRBV6-1,TRBJ1-2,TGTGCCAGCAGTGAATTCCGGGAGGGGGGCTACACCTTC,CASSEFREGGYTF
NA,NA,TRBV11-2,TRBJ2-5,TGTGCCAGCAGCTTAACACCGGAGACCCAGTACTTC,CASSLTPETQYF
TRBD1,NA,TRBV15,TRBJ2-7,TGTGCCACCAGCAGGAAGGGGATGACAGGGCACTCCTACGAGCAGTACTTC,CATSRKGMTGHSYEQYF
NA,NA,TRBV4-1,TRBJ1-1,TGCGCCAGCAGCCAAGGATTGGAGGCTTTCTTT,CASSQGLEAFF
NA,NA,TRBV2,TRBJ1-2,TGTGCCAGCAGTGATTGGGCACCTACTAACTATGGCTACACCTTC,CASSDWAPTNYGYTF
NA,NA,TRBV2,TRBJ2-1,TGTGCCAGCAGTGGTAATACACACAATGAGCAGTTCTTC,CASSGNTHNEQFF
TRBD2,NA,TRBV2,TRBJ2-1,TGTGCCAGCAGAATTCTAGCGGGAGCCGACAATGAGCAGTTCTTC,CASRILAGADNEQFF
NA,NA,TRBV19,TRBJ2-7,TGTGCCAGTAGGGGACTGCACTACGAGCAGTACTTC,CASRGLHYEQYF
TRBD1,NA,TRBV4-1,TRBJ1-2,TGCGCCAGCAGCCAAGAGGAGGCACAGGGGGCGGTTAACTATGGCTACACCTTC,CASSQEEAQGAVNYGYTF
NA,NA,TRBV6-4,TRBJ2-2,TGTGCCAGCAGTGACTCGCGAGCCGGGGAGCTGTTTTTT,CASSDSRAGELFF
TRBD1,once,TRBV4-1,TRBJ2-7,TGCGCCAGCAGTTTGACAGGGGATAGGGAGCAGTACTTC,CASSLTGDREQYF
NA,NA,TRBV27,TRBJ1-6,TGTGCCAGCAGCCCGACCGGGGGGGTGAGCTCCTATAATTCACCCCTCCACTTT,CASSPTGGVSSYNSPLHF
TRBD1,NA,TRBV7-8,TRBJ2-2,TGTGCCAGCAGCTCCGGGACAGGGACCGGGGAGCTGTTTTTT,CASSSGTGTGELFF
TRBD1,NA,TRBV10-3,TRBJ2-7,TGTGCCATCAGTGCAGAGACAGGGATCATCGGCTACGAGCAGTACTTC,CAISAETGIIGYEQYF